The TCR beta chain under discussion was sequenced for a study of T cells in localized non-small cell lung cancer. V was clipped by 1 base and J by 1 base, with 11 bases between them. The CDR3 sequence is 15 residues long. CDR1 and CDR2 (germline): GTSNPN, SVGIG (reference sequence). Assay used: immunoSEQ multiplex PCR; TCRdb lists only in-frame clones, some missing. Of 100,000 or so clones in the sample, roughly 88% are singletons; the top ten hold 4.1%. J is TRBJ1-3 and V is TRBV30; maybe TRBD1 (6 bases). The source is a woman aged 40 to 75 with stage II squamous cell lung carcinoma. The specimen comprised PBMCs, sampled before any cancer treatment. CDR3 sequence: CAWSADRPSGNTIYF. In DNA form, the CDR3 reads TGTGCCTGGAGTGCGGACAGACCTTCTGGAAACACCATATATTTT. The full variable domain, completed using reference TRBV30 and TRBJ1-3, is SQTIHQWPATLVQPVGSPLSLECTVEGTSNPNLYWYRQAAGRGLQLLFYSVGIGQISSEVPQNLSASRPQDRQFILSSKKLLLSDSGFYLCAWSADRPSGNTIYFGEGSWLTVV.